The 30 T cell receptor beta chains below all came from one sample that was sequenced in a study of blood T cell repertoires in COVID-19. Generated by immunoSEQ multiplex PCR, the TCRdb table keeps only in-frame clones and is missing some. This table has some 150,000 clones, 80% to 85% appearing once. Sequences were obtained from peripheral blood. These receptors were collected from a woman aged 60 to 75 with active or convalescent COVID-19.

The chain combines TRBV3-1 (or the pseudogene TRBV3-2) with TRBJ2-7; 8 nucleotides match TRBD1. V trimming: 6 bases; J trimming: 6 bases; junction bases outside the gene matches: 10. The CDR3 is 14 amino acids. CDR1 and CDR2 (germline): LGHDT, YNNKEL (reference sequence). CDR3 protein: CASRRGQGNSEQYF. The CDR3 nucleotides read TGTGCCAGCAGGCGCGGACAGGGAAATAGCGAGCAGTACTTC.

The chain employs TRBV9 and TRBJ2-3, with 13 nucleotides matching TRBD2. Germline V lookup: CDR1 SGDLS, CDR2 YYNGEE. V shed 2 bases and J 6 bases; nucleotides not matched to a gene: 9. The CDR3 runs to 17 residues. The CDR3 DNA follows: TGTGCCAGCAGCGTTCAAGGACTAGCGGGAGCTTTGGATACGCAGTATTTT. Residues: CASSVQGLAGALDTQYF. Filled out from reference TRBV9 and TRBJ2-3, the complete variable domain reads DSGVTQTPKHLITATGQRVTLRCSPRSGDLSVYWYQQSLDQGLQFLIQYYNGEERAKGNILERFSAQQFPDLHSELNLSSLELGDSALYFCASSVQGLAGALDTQYFGPGTRLTVL.

The V call is TRBV28, the J call TRBJ2-2; 9 bases agree with TRBD1. The CDR3 consists of 15 residues. V lost 7 bases to trimming and J lost 3 bases; unmatched junction nucleotides: 6. Germline loops: CDR1 MDHEN, CDR2 SYDVKM. DNA of the CDR3: TGTGCCAGCACTCCGGGACAGGGAGACACCGGGGAGCTGTTTTTT. Protein: CASTPGQGDTGELFF.

The rearrangement joins TRBV28 to TRBJ1-2, with a weak D call TRBD1 (6 bases). V shed 2 bases and J shed 7 bases, with 17 bases lying between them. The CDR3 runs to 15 residues. The germline gives CDR1 MDHEN, CDR2 SYDVKM. The CDR3 is CASSLLHRARSGYTF. CDR3 bases: TGTGCCAGCAGTTTACTCCACAGGGCCCGGTCTGGCTACACCTTC.

This chain's CDR3 is CASSPRTGVSPLHF. CDR3 in DNA: TGCGCCAGCAGCCCCCGGACAGGGGTCTCACCCCTCCACTTT. The chain joins TRBV5-1 to TRBJ1-6; 9 nucleotides line up with TRBD1. The CDR3 consists of 14 residues. The V segment lost 4 bases and the J segment 10 bases; nucleotides outside the gene matches: 6. Germline CDR1 and CDR2: SGHRS and YFSETQ.

This chain joins TRBV24-1 and TRBJ1-2; 7 bases are shared with TRBD1. The junction had 6 bases not matched to a gene; V was cut back by 7 bases and J by 2 bases. Germline CDR1 reads KGHDR; CDR2 reads SFDVKD. The CDR3 is 14 residues long. CDR3: CATRGDRENYGYTF. The CDR3 bases are TGTGCCACCAGGGGCGACAGGGAGAACTATGGCTACACCTTC.

The chain joins TRBV2 to TRBJ1-5; 8 nucleotides line up with TRBD1. The germline V gene has CDR1 SNHLY and CDR2 FYNNEI. This CDR3 has 15 amino acids. With V trimmed by 6 bases and J by 7 bases, 11 bases remained unmatched. CDR3 region: CASRAQTGARQPQHF. In DNA form, the CDR3 reads TGTGCCAGCAGAGCCCAGACAGGGGCCAGGCAGCCCCAGCATTTT.

The chain uses TRBV14 and TRBJ2-5; 14 bases are a match to TRBD2. Trimming cost V 0 bases and J 6 bases; bases outside gene matches: 6. Germline-derived CDR1 and CDR2 are SGHDN and FVKESK. This CDR3 is built from 17 residues. CDR3 DNA sequence: TGTGCCAGCAGCCAAGAGACTAGCGGGGGGGCCGTGAAGACCCAGTACTTC. Protein: CASSQETSGGAVKTQYF.

V gene TRBV28 combines with J gene TRBJ2-7, with unresolved D. There are 13 residues in the CDR3. Trimming shortened V by 3 bases and J by 0 bases, and 6 bases separated the two germline ends. The germline gives CDR1 MDHEN, CDR2 SYDVKM. CDR3 DNA sequence: TGTGCCAGCAGTTTCTGGAGCTCCTACGAGCAGTACGTC. Amino acid sequence: CASSFWSSYEQYV.

This clone was counted between two and nine times. This chain links TRBV28 with TRBJ1-4; D perhaps matches TRBD1 (6 bases). The V gene's germline CDR1 is MDHEN and CDR2 SYDVKM. Trimming removed 1 base at V and 8 bases at J, with 8 bases between. The CDR3 has 13 residues. CDR3 DNA sequence: TGTGCCAGCAGTTTATCAGGGGTAGAAAAACTGTTTTTT. Its translation is CASSLSGVEKLFF.

In this sample, this clone turned up a few times. J is TRBJ1-1 and V is TRBV28; 10 nucleotides match TRBD1. The CDR3 loop spans 16 amino acids. Germline CDR1 reads MDHEN; CDR2 reads SYDVKM. Trimming removed 6 bases from V and 3 bases from J; junction bases left unmatched: 10. CDR3 amino acids: CASSPLTGTGDTEAFF. In DNA form, the CDR3 reads TGTGCCAGCAGCCCTCTTACCGGGACAGGGGACACTGAAGCTTTCTTT.

This chain connects TRBV3-1 (or the pseudogene TRBV3-2) to TRBJ2-3; TRBD1 matches 8 bases. Germline V lookup: CDR1 LGHDT, CDR2 YNNKEL (reference sequence). This CDR3 region has 17 residues. V trimming: 3 bases; J trimming: 14 bases; junction bases outside the gene matches: 22. CDR3 residues: CASSQVMTGAELNRRYF. CDR3 nucleotides: TGTGCCAGCAGCCAGGTAATGACAGGGGCTGAACTTAATCGAAGGTATTTT.

The chain employs TRBV3-1 (or the pseudogene TRBV3-2) and TRBJ1-6; D perhaps matches TRBD1 (5 bases). The V end was cut by 1 base, the J end by 10 bases, with 17 bases between. This CDR3 region has 16 residues. Germline V gene lookup returns CDR1 LGHDT and CDR2 YNNKEL (reference sequence). The CDR3 bases are TGTGCCAGCAGCCAAGCGTTTAGGCAGGGTGGGTCACCCCTCCACTTT. Protein sequence: CASSQAFRQGGSPLHF.

This clone was detected only once. The chain recombines TRBV24-1 with TRBJ1-2; D uncertain. V was cut by 4 bases and J by 1 base, with 9 bases left in between. Germline values: CDR1 KGHDR, CDR2 SFDVKD. The CDR3 runs to 14 residues. The CDR3 region is CATSEATLNYGYTF. Here the CDR3 DNA reads TGTGCCACCAGTGAGGCGACACTTAACTATGGCTACACCTTC.

The chain combines TRBV10-2 with TRBJ1-1; D unresolved. Trimming left V 10 bases short and J 3 bases short, with 12 bases between. Germline V gene lookup returns CDR1 WSHSY and CDR2 SAAADI. The CDR3 loop spans 12 amino acids. The CDR3 bases are TGCGCCACCCTCGATGAGGACACTGAAGCTTTCTTT. The encoded protein is CATLDEDTEAFF.

This chain links TRBV12-3 or TRBV12-4 with TRBJ2-5; the D gene is possibly TRBD2 (5 bases). The CDR3 consists of 12 residues. The V gene lost 5 bases and the J gene lost 2 bases, with 6 bases spanning the gap. CDR3 loop: CASSTGQETQYF. Written as DNA, the CDR3 is TGTGCCAGCAGTACGGGGCAAGAGACCCAGTACTTC.

The chain recombines TRBV3-1 (or the pseudogene TRBV3-2) with TRBJ1-5; D ambiguous. V was trimmed by 1 base and J by 5 bases, leaving 12 bases between them. Germline assignment: CDR1 LGHDT and CDR2 YNNKEL (reference sequence). This CDR3 comprises 15 residues. CDR3 sequence reads: CASSQGRRSDQPQHF. CDR3 sequence (DNA): TGTGCCAGCAGCCAAGGACGCAGGTCAGATCAGCCCCAGCATTTT.

In its sample, this clone was seen many times. The chain is built from TRBV19 and TRBJ2-7; 12 positions match TRBD2. The ends lost 5 bases at V and 4 bases at J; junction bases unmatched: 9. Germline values: CDR1 LNHDA, CDR2 SQIVND (reference sequence). CDR3 length: 16 residues. CDR3 coding DNA: TGTGCCAGTAGTGTCGCTAGCGGGAGGGCCGAATACGAGCAGTACTTC. Its translation: CASSVASGRAEYEQYF.

This clone is a singleton in its sample. The genes are TRBV28 and TRBJ2-2; TRBD2 might be the D (6 bases). V was pared by 7 bases and J by 6 bases, with 18 bases between. Germline V gives CDR1 MDHEN, CDR2 SYDVKM. The CDR3 contains 15 residues. The CDR3 nucleotides read TGTGCCAGCAACGGGGGAAGAGGTGGGCCCGGGGAGCTGTTTTTT. Translating it yields CASNGGRGGPGELFF.

This clone was found once. The V and J genes are TRBV6-6 and TRBJ2-5; possible D gene TRBD2, 5 bases. The V end was cut by 5 bases, the J end by 6 bases, with 16 bases between. Germline V CDR1 and CDR2: MNHNY, SVGAGI (reference sequence). The CDR3 runs to 14 residues. The CDR3 loop is CASSDGLGLQTQYF. CDR3 bases: TGTGCCAGCAGTGATGGACTGGGGTTGCAGACCCAGTACTTC.

This clone showed up just a few times. The chain joins TRBV6-2 or TRBV6-3 to TRBJ2-2; unclear D gene. Trimming stripped 2 bases from V and 5 bases from J, with 6 bases between. The germline CDR1 and CDR2 sequences are MNHEY and SVGEGT. The CDR3 sequence is 13 residues long. CDR3 protein: CASSYHITGELFF. CDR3 DNA sequence: TGTGCCAGCAGTTACCACATTACCGGGGAGCTGTTTTTT.

This chain joins TRBV5-4 and TRBJ2-5, with D unresolved. Germline V gene sequence: CDR1 SGHNT, CDR2 YYREEE (reference sequence). With 4 bases removed from V and 1 base from J, the gap between germline ends came to 5 bases. The CDR3 covers 12 residues. In nucleotides, the CDR3 is TGTGCCAGCAGCCCAGGCCAAGAGACCCAGTACTTC. This encodes CASSPGQETQYF. Complete variable domain (other parts from reference TRBV5-4 and TRBJ2-5): ETGVTQSPTHLIKTRGQQVTLRCSSQSGHNTVSWYQQALGQGPQFIFQYYREEENGRGNFPPRFSGLQFPNYSSELNVNALELDDSALYLCASSPGQETQYFGPGTRLLVL.

This clone was counted a single time. The V and J genes are TRBV3-1 (or the pseudogene TRBV3-2) and TRBJ2-7, with 13 positions matching TRBD2. The CDR3 loop spans 15 amino acids. The V segment lost 3 bases and the J segment 1 base; nucleotides outside the gene matches: 0. CDR1 LGHDT and CDR2 YNNKEL come from the germline V gene (reference sequence). The CDR3 nucleotides are TGTGCCAGCAGCCAGGGACTAGCGGGGTCCTACGAGCAGTACGTC. Translating gives CASSQGLAGSYEQYV.

The chain links TRBV15 to TRBJ2-5; the D gene is possibly TRBD1 (8 bases). The CDR3 sequence is 17 residues long. The germline V and J ends were trimmed by 2 bases and 0 bases, with 16 bases remaining between them. Germline-derived CDR1 and CDR2 are LNHNV and YYDKDF (reference sequence). CDR3 region: CATSRPRTGRDQETQYF. The CDR3 DNA sequence: TGTGCCACCAGCAGACCCCGGACAGGGAGGGACCAAGAGACCCAGTACTTC.

CDR3 sequence reads: CACSPATPGASYNFYGYTF. The CDR3 DNA follows: TGTGCCTGCTCCCCCGCAACGCCAGGGGCCTCATATAACTTCTATGGCTACACCTTC. This chain links TRBV5-4 with TRBJ1-2; tentatively, D is TRBD1 (6 bases). V was shortened by 10 bases and J by 4 bases, with 35 bases between the two germline ends. This CDR3 is built from 19 residues. From germline, CDR1 is SGHNT and CDR2 YYREEE (reference sequence). Complete variable domain (other parts from reference TRBV5-4 and TRBJ1-2): ETGVTQSPTHLIKTRGQQVTLRCSSQSGHNTVSWYQQALGQGPQFIFQYYREEENGRGNFPPRFSGLQFPNYSSELNVNALELDDSALYLCACSPATPGASYNFYGYTFGSGTRLTVV.

This rearrangement joins TRBV12-3 or TRBV12-4 to TRBJ2-2, with D perhaps TRBD1 (5 bases). CDR3 length: 13 amino acids. V shed 5 bases and J shed 6 bases, with 10 bases lying between them. The CDR3 bases are TGTGCCAGCAGTCGGCAGGGTGCCGGGGAGCTGTTTTTT. This translates into CASSRQGAGELFF.

The chain has TRBV5-4 and TRBJ1-2; D gene unclear. Germline lookup yields CDR1 SGHNT and CDR2 YYREEE (reference sequence). The CDR3 covers 14 residues. The V end lost 0 bases, the J end lost 4 bases, and 10 bases lay between the germline ends. The CDR3 DNA is TGTGCCAGCAGCTTGGATACAGAGATCTATGGCTACACCTTC. As protein: CASSLDTEIYGYTF.

The rearrangement links TRBV28 to TRBJ1-3; TRBD1 aligns across 7 bases. This CDR3 has 16 residues. Germline-derived CDR1 and CDR2 are MDHEN and SYDVKM. V trimming: 4 bases; J trimming: 0 bases; junction bases outside the gene matches: 6. The CDR3 nucleotides read TGTGCCAGCAGTTCGACAGGGTTTCCCTCTGGAAACACCATATATTTT. Translating gives CASSSTGFPSGNTIYF. The variable domain in full, completed from reference TRBV28 and TRBJ1-3, reads DVKVTQSSRYLVKRTGEKVFLECVQDMDHENMFWYRQDPGLGLRLIYFSYDVKMKEKGDIPEGYSVSREKKERFSLILESASTNQTSMYLCASSSTGFPSGNTIYFGEGSWLTVV.

The genes are TRBV27 and TRBJ1-2; 10 bases match TRBD1. V shed 6 bases and J 5 bases; nucleotides not matched to a gene: 9. CDR3 size: 15 residues. Germline V gene lookup returns CDR1 MNHEY and CDR2 SMNVEV (reference sequence). The CDR3 loop is CASRRGTGDGYGYTF. CDR3 DNA sequence: TGTGCCAGCAGACGCGGGACAGGGGATGGGTATGGCTACACCTTC.

This clone was detected a few times. The chain joins TRBV19 to TRBJ1-1, with D perhaps TRBD1 (6 bases). Germline CDR1 reads LNHDA; CDR2 reads SQIVND (reference sequence). The length of the CDR3 is 14 residues. The ends were cut back, 3 bases at V and 6 bases at J, with 14 bases in the middle. In DNA form, the CDR3 reads TGTGCCAGTAGTATTTACAGGGAAACCCCTGAAGCTTTCTTT. It is translated as CASSIYRETPEAFF.